This passage covers 22 T cell receptor beta chains from one sample sequenced in a study of blood T cell repertoires in COVID-19. The assay was immunoSEQ multiplex PCR, and TCRdb's table has in-frame clones only and misses some. The top ten clones hold roughly 10% of a sample with about 240,000 clones, about four fifths of them seen once. Source material: peripheral blood. The receptors were gathered from a woman older than 75 with acute or convalescent COVID-19.

The rearrangement links TRBV5-1 to TRBJ2-5; 7 nucleotides agree with TRBD2. The CDR3 runs 14 residues. V was clipped by 3 bases and J by 3 bases; unmatched bases: 5. Germline V lookup: CDR1 SGHRS, CDR2 YFSETQ. CDR3 nucleotides: TGCGCCAGCAGCTCCACGGGGGGTGAAGAGACCCAGTACTTC. Translated, it gives CASSSTGGEETQYF.

The genes are TRBV2 and TRBJ2-3; D is uncertain. The CDR3 covers 12 residues. Germline CDR1 SNHLY, CDR2 FYNNEI. With 3 bases removed from V and 4 bases from J, the gap between germline ends came to 5 bases. CDR3 loop: CASSDRADTQYF. The CDR3 nucleotides read TGTGCCAGCAGTGACCGGGCAGATACGCAGTATTTT.

The chain uses TRBV25-1 and TRBJ2-5; D is unclear. The germline V and J ends were trimmed by 6 bases and 1 base, with 6 bases remaining between them. Germline CDR1 is MGHDK and CDR2 is SYGVNS. The CDR3 has 12 residues. For the CDR3, the DNA is TGTGCCAGCAGCCCACTCCAAGAGACCCAGTACTTC. Translated, it gives CASSPLQETQYF.

The chain joins TRBV6-5 to TRBJ1-2; D is perhaps TRBD1 (5 bases). Germline values: CDR1 MNHEY, CDR2 SVGAGI. The CDR3 runs 14 residues. V lost 2 bases and J lost 2, with 9 bases in between. CDR3 coding DNA: TGTGCCAGCAGTTACAGGGGAACAAACTATGGCTACACCTTC. Amino acids: CASSYRGTNYGYTF.

The rearrangement joins TRBV11-1 to TRBJ2-7, with D possibly matching TRBD2 (5 bases). With 5 bases removed from V and 2 bases from J, the gap between germline ends came to 10 bases. CDR1 is SGHAT and CDR2 is FQDESV in the germline V gene (reference sequence). This CDR3 contains 13 residues. The CDR3 DNA reads TGTGCCAGCAGCCTCAAGAGGGCCTACGAGCAGTACTTC. Its protein product is CASSLKRAYEQYF.

This clone has just one count. This chain links TRBV6-5 with TRBJ2-2; TRBD1 agrees at 7 bases. The CDR3 totals 15 residues. Germline V CDR1 and CDR2: MNHEY, SVGAGI. Trimming removed 5 bases from V and 0 bases from J; junction bases left unmatched: 3. CDR3 in amino acids: CASSRDSANTGELFF. CDR3 bases: TGTGCCAGCAGTCGGGACAGCGCGAACACCGGGGAGCTGTTTTTT.

The chain couples TRBV7-9 to TRBJ1-2, with 11 nucleotides matching TRBD1. CDR3 size: 15 residues. V was pared by 4 bases and J by 3 bases, with 4 bases of the junction left unmatched. Germline CDR1 SEHNR, CDR2 FQNEAQ (reference sequence). The CDR3 here is CASSSPGQGDYGYTF. CDR3 in DNA: TGTGCCAGCAGCTCCCCGGGACAGGGGGACTATGGCTACACCTTC.

This clone was counted a few times. The rearrangement links TRBV7-2 to TRBJ2-7, with 8 nucleotides matching TRBD1. CDR1 is SGHTA, CDR2 FQGNSA, per germline. The J segment lost 2 bases and the V segment lost 7 bases, leaving 7 bases of the junction unmatched. The CDR3 consists of 14 residues. The CDR3 here is CASISRDRPYEQYF. The CDR3 nucleotides read TGTGCCAGCATCTCAAGGGACAGGCCCTACGAGCAGTACTTC.

This clone appeared a few times. J is TRBJ1-2 and V is TRBV28; D ambiguous. The CDR3 loop spans 12 amino acids. Trimming stripped 7 bases from V and 2 bases from J, with 8 bases between. CDR1 MDHEN and CDR2 SYDVKM come from the germline V gene. The CDR3 DNA sequence: TGTGCCAGCAAGGAGCCCAACTATGGCTACACCTTC. Its translation: CASKEPNYGYTF.

This clone was seen a few times. The chain combines TRBV29-1 with TRBJ2-1, with TRBD2 as a possible D gene (5 bases). Trimming took 4 bases from V and 8 from J, leaving 12 bases between them. The CDR3 length is 12 residues. In germline, CDR1 is SQVTM, CDR2 ANQGSEA. The CDR3 is CSVVAAGDEQFF. The CDR3 DNA follows: TGCAGCGTTGTGGCCGCCGGGGATGAGCAGTTCTTC.

The V gene is TRBV5-6, the J gene TRBJ1-1; D not certain. Germline CDR1 reads SGHDT; CDR2 reads YYEEEE. This CDR3 is 13 amino acids long. Deletions cut 0 bases from V and 6 bases from J, with 9 bases between. The CDR3 bases are TGTGCCAGCAGCTTGGCCGTGAGGGCTGAAGCTTTCTTT. Protein product: CASSLAVRAEAFF. Full variable domain (remainder filled in from reference TRBV5-6 and TRBJ1-1): DAGVTQSPTHLIKTRGQQVTLRCSPKSGHDTVSWYQQALGQGPQFIFQYYEEEERQRGNFPDRFSGHQFPNYSSELNVNALLLGDSALYLCASSLAVRAEAFFGQGTRLTVV.

The genes are TRBV4-1 and TRBJ1-3; D perhaps matches TRBD1 (6 bases). CDR1 is MGHRA and CDR2 is YSYEKL in the germline V gene. V lost 0 bases and J 3 bases, leaving 21 bases between the germline ends. The CDR3 consists of 19 residues. The CDR3 region is CASSQDKGHPLGVGNTIYF. For the CDR3, the DNA is TGCGCCAGCAGCCAAGACAAGGGACATCCCTTGGGCGTTGGAAACACCATATATTTT.

Remarks on this clone: The DNA is left out, because the CDR3 cannot be placed on it with certainty; the CDR3 is given as TCRdb lists it. The chain is built from TRBV5-1 and TRBJ2-2; the D call of TRBD2 is as the table states it, not checked on the DNA. The CDR3 has 14 amino acids, counting both end residues. Germline V lookup: CDR1 SGHRS, CDR2 YFSETQ. The CDR3 reads CASSLGITPGSCFF.

This clone was seen more than once but under ten times. V is TRBV7-6 and J is TRBJ2-7, with D maybe TRBD1 (6 bases). V was shortened by 1 base and J by 3 bases, with 16 bases between the two germline ends. The CDR3 spans 16 residues. Looked up from germline, CDR1 is SGHVS and CDR2 is FNYEAQ. Here the CDR3 DNA reads TGTGCCAGCAGCTTAGAGGACAGCGTCTCGTTCTACGAGCAGTACTTC. This codes for CASSLEDSVSFYEQYF.

V is TRBV4-1 and J is TRBJ2-1, with 13 bases fitting TRBD2. The CDR3 runs to 19 residues. CDR1 is MGHRA and CDR2 is YSYEKL in the germline V gene. V shed 0 bases and J 2 bases; nucleotides not matched to a gene: 7. DNA of the CDR3: TGCGCCAGCAGCCAAGATTATCGACTAGCGGGGGGACCCTACAATGAGCAGTTCTTC. Translated, it gives CASSQDYRLAGGPYNEQFF.

The chain links TRBV3-1 (or the pseudogene TRBV3-2) to TRBJ1-2, with D uncertain. Germline V gene sequence: CDR1 LGHDT, CDR2 YNNKEL (reference sequence). V lost 4 bases, J lost 3 bases, and 6 bases lay in between. The CDR3 length is 12 residues. The CDR3 region is CASSPGDYGYTF. The CDR3 DNA sequence: TGTGCCAGCAGCCCCGGAGACTATGGCTACACCTTC.

The chain links TRBV29-1 to TRBJ2-1; 8 positions agree with TRBD2. After removal of 6 bases from V and 7 bases from J, the junction contained 11 bases not matched to a gene. Looked up from germline, CDR1 is SQVTM and CDR2 is ANQGSEA. This CDR3 has 14 residues. In nucleotides, the CDR3 is TGCAGCGTAGCACTAGCGGCCGTCGCAAATGAGCAGTTCTTC. It codes for CSVALAAVANEQFF.

The CDR3 is CASSEVSLSQETQYF. CDR3 sequence (DNA): TGTGCCAGCAGTGAAGTTTCGCTCAGCCAAGAGACCCAGTACTTC. The rearrangement uses TRBV6-1 and TRBJ2-5; D gene uncertain. There are 15 residues in the CDR3. From germline, CDR1 is MNHNS and CDR2 SASEGT. Trimming pared 1 base from V and 1 base from J, leaving 10 bases between.

The chain combines TRBV10-3 with TRBJ1-1; 9 nucleotides match TRBD1. Germline V gives CDR1 ENHRY, CDR2 SYGVKD. The CDR3 spans 15 residues. With 4 bases clipped from V and 2 bases from J, the junction kept 5 bases outside the gene matches. CDR3 in amino acids: CAISAQTGGNTEAFF. The CDR3 nucleotides are TGTGCCATCAGTGCGCAGACAGGGGGAAACACTGAAGCTTTCTTT.

This chain connects TRBV5-1 to TRBJ1-6, with 7 bases fitting TRBD1. V dropped 3 bases and J dropped 12; count of bases not matched to a gene: 9. Germline CDR1 is SGHRS and CDR2 is YFSETQ. The CDR3 is 14 residues long. CDR3 sequence: CASSSTGLERPLHF. CDR3 sequence (DNA): TGCGCCAGCAGCTCGACAGGGTTGGAGAGACCCCTCCACTTT.

This clone appeared a few times. The V gene is TRBV25-1, the J gene TRBJ1-2, with 7 bases identical to TRBD1. The CDR3 loop spans 16 amino acids. Germline V gives CDR1 MGHDK, CDR2 SYGVNS. J lost 4 bases, V lost 1 base, and 9 bases had no gene match. CDR3 nucleotide sequence: TGTGCCAGCAGTGAATTTGGAGGGGGCATTGGCTATGGCTACACCTTC. As protein: CASSEFGGGIGYGYTF.

This sequence joins TRBV5-1 and TRBJ2-7; 13 nucleotides match TRBD2. V shed 4 bases and J 1 base; nucleotides not matched to a gene: 5. This CDR3 contains 16 residues. Per germline, CDR1 SGHRS and CDR2 YFSETQ. CDR3 in DNA: TGCGCCAGCAGCCGGACTAGCGGGGGCCTATCCTACGAGCAGTACTTC. Its protein product is CASSRTSGGLSYEQYF.